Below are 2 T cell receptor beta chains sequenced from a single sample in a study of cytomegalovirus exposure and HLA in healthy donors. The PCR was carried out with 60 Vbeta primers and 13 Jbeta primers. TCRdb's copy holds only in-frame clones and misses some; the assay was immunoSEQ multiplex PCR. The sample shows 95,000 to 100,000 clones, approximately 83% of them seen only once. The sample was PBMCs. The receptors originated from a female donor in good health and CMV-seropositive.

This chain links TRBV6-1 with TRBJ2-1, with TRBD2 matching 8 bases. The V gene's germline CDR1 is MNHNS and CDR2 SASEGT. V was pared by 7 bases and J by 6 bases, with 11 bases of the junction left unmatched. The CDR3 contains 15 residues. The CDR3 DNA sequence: TGTGCCAGCAACCCGCTAGCGGGTCCCCCCAATGAGCAGTTCTTC. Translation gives CASNPLAGPPNEQFF.

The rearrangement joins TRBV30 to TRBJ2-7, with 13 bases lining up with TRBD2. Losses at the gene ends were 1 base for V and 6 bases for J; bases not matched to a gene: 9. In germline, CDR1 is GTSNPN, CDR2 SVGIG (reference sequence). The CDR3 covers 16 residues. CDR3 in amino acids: CAWSEVWTSGRGEQYF. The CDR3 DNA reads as TGTGCCTGGAGTGAAGTATGGACTAGCGGGAGAGGCGAGCAGTACTTC.